This TCR beta chain was obtained from a study of beta chain features in type 1 diabetes. All of the isolated RNA was reverse transcribed, so expressed TCRB transcripts were sequenced. The table came from immunoSEQ multiplex PCR; TCRdb's copy has only in-frame clones and leaves some out. Seen here are about 160,000 clones, 6.5% to 10% observed once, and the top ten hold more than 0.5%. Points from the study as a whole: Overrepresentation of cells with high TCR expression could result from cDNA sequencing. Naive, central memory and Treg TCRB repertoires appeared more alike in patients than in healthy donors. People with Type 1 diabetes carried modestly yet significantly shorter TCRB CDR3s in all four CD4+ subsets. PCR might show a preference for shorter templates, equally across patients and controls.

Germline CDR1 reads SGHTA; CDR2 reads FQGTGA. This CDR3 is built from 15 residues. The trim removed 5 bases at V and 1 base at J, leaving 3 bases unmatched. There are a few counts of this clone. Its antigen is currently unknown. Post-sort purity exceeded 98% for all sorted populations. This sequence was found in a woman between 18 and 30 years old with type 1 diabetes. The chain is built from TRBV7-3 and TRBJ2-5; 11 nucleotides match TRBD2. The specimen was central memory CD4+ T cells from blood. CDR3 in amino acids: CASSETSGSQETQYF. CDR3 bases: TGTGCCAGCAGCGAAACTAGCGGGAGCCAAGAGACCCAGTACTTC.